These 27 T cell receptor beta chains were sequenced from one sample in a study of blood T cell repertoires in COVID-19. Sequencing used immunoSEQ multiplex PCR; TCRdb keeps in-frame clones, though not all of them. The table includes about 350,000 clones, more than 75% detected once. The material sequenced was peripheral blood. Receptors were obtained from a young woman who had recovered from COVID-19.

The rearrangement links TRBV6-1 to TRBJ2-5, with 9 bases fitting TRBD2. The CDR3 sequence is 16 residues long. Germline CDR1 reads MNHNS; CDR2 reads SASEGT. The J segment lost 5 bases and the V segment lost 2 bases, leaving 9 bases of the junction unmatched. In DNA form, the CDR3 reads TGTGCCAGCAGTGAATACTGGCGGGAGGGCCGGGAGACCCAGTACTTC. The encoded protein is CASSEYWREGRETQYF.

Only one count was recorded for this clone. CDR3 bases: TGTGCCAGCAGCCTACAGGGTCCCGGAAACACCATATATTTT. Translated, it gives CASSLQGPGNTIYF. The chain employs TRBV2 and TRBJ1-3; D might be TRBD1 (6 bases). This CDR3 region has 14 residues. Trimming took 6 bases from V and 4 from J, leaving 13 bases between them. Germline lookup yields CDR1 SNHLY and CDR2 FYNNEI.

This clone was recorded once. The rearrangement joins TRBV5-1 to TRBJ2-7, with 13 positions matching TRBD2. Germline V gene lookup returns CDR1 SGHRS and CDR2 YFSETQ. V shed 3 bases, J shed 2 bases, and the junction held 2 bases outside the gene matches. The CDR3 consists of 15 residues. CDR3 bases: TGCGCCAGCAGCTCGGGACTAGCGGGACCCTACGAGCAGTACGTC. Residues: CASSSGLAGPYEQYV.

The chain's CDR3 is CASRSGHFYTF. CDR3 nucleotides: TGTGCCAGCAGATCGGGACATTTCTACACCTTC. The gene calls are TRBV27 and TRBJ1-2; D might be TRBD1 (6 bases). The CDR3 is 11 residues long. Germline values: CDR1 MNHEY, CDR2 SMNVEV (reference sequence). With 6 bases removed from V and 10 bases from J, the gap between germline ends came to 12 bases.

The CDR3 spells CSASGYTF. The CDR3, as DNA: TGCAGTGCCTCGGGCTACACCTTC. The chain recombines TRBV20-1 with TRBJ1-2, with D uncertain. The V gene lost 6 bases and the J gene lost 8 bases, with 4 bases spanning the gap. The germline V gene has CDR1 DFQATT and CDR2 SNEGSKA (reference sequence). The CDR3 consists of 8 residues.

The chain combines TRBV11-2 with TRBJ1-2; TRBD1 might be the D (5 bases). Germline V lookup: CDR1 SGHAT, CDR2 FQNNGV. The CDR3 has 16 amino acids. V was trimmed by 4 bases and J by 4 bases, leaving 19 bases between them. CDR3: CASSSAPPRGGYGYTF. The CDR3 DNA reads as TGTGCCAGCAGCTCAGCCCCCCCGCGGGGGGGCTATGGCTACACCTTC.

The chain is built from TRBV15 and TRBJ2-5, with D perhaps TRBD1 (6 bases). The V gene's germline CDR1 is LNHNV and CDR2 YYDKDF (reference sequence). The germline V and J ends were trimmed by 1 base and 5 bases, with 14 bases remaining between them. The CDR3 extends over 15 amino acids. The CDR3 loop reads CATSRGEGVRETQYF. DNA of the CDR3: TGTGCCACCAGCAGAGGCGAGGGGGTCCGGGAGACCCAGTACTTC.

The V gene is TRBV20-1, the J gene TRBJ1-6; D is possibly TRBD1 (6 bases). V gave up 3 bases and J gave up 4 bases, with 10 bases separating them. The CDR3 spans 14 residues. The germline gives CDR1 DFQATT, CDR2 SNEGSKA (reference sequence). In DNA, the CDR3 is TGCAGTGCTAGTGATACAGGGTATAATTCACCCCTCCACTTT. It codes for CSASDTGYNSPLHF.

This sequence joins TRBV28 and TRBJ1-4; D not certain. The CDR3 is made up of 14 amino acids. Germline assignment: CDR1 MDHEN and CDR2 SYDVKM. The germline V and J ends were trimmed by 6 bases and 4 bases, with 12 bases remaining between them. CDR3 residues: CASSLAPVNEKLFF. The CDR3 region has the DNA TGTGCCAGCAGCCTGGCACCAGTTAATGAAAAACTGTTTTTT.

The chain links TRBV28 to TRBJ2-7; 11 positions agree with TRBD2. V was clipped by 6 bases and J by 6 bases; unmatched bases: 19. This CDR3 contains 18 residues. Germline V CDR1 and CDR2: MDHEN, SYDVKM. As DNA, the CDR3 is TGTGCCAGCAGCCATCCAGGACTAGCGGGCCCTGGTTCACCCGAGCAGTACGTC. It codes for CASSHPGLAGPGSPEQYV.

The count of this clone is one. This sequence joins TRBV24-1 and TRBJ2-3; 8 bases are a match to TRBD2. The germline V gene encodes CDR1 KGHDR and CDR2 SFDVKD. The CDR3 contains 17 residues. V was pared by 0 bases and J by 5 bases, with 9 bases of the junction left unmatched. The DNA of the CDR3 is TGTGCCACCAGTGATTTGCAAATCGCGGGAGGTCAAGATACGCAGTATTTT. This encodes CATSDLQIAGGQDTQYF.

This chain joins TRBV28 and TRBJ2-5; D uncertain. CDR1 and CDR2 (germline): MDHEN, SYDVKM. V was cut by 5 bases and J by 1 base, with 17 bases left in between. This CDR3 contains 16 residues. CDR3 DNA sequence: TGTGCCAGCAGTCTAACCCCGGCAGGTACCCAAGAGACCCAGTACTTC. This gives the protein CASSLTPAGTQETQYF.

The chain has TRBV7-9 and TRBJ1-2; a possible D gene is TRBD1 (5 bases). V was trimmed by 4 bases and J by 2 bases, leaving 17 bases between them. Per germline, CDR1 SEHNR and CDR2 FQNEAQ (reference sequence). The CDR3 is made up of 16 amino acids. The CDR3 loop is CASSSIWGHVNYGYTF. CDR3 sequence (DNA): TGTGCCAGCAGCTCTATTTGGGGCCATGTCAACTATGGCTACACCTTC.

The chain uses TRBV6-6 and TRBJ2-3; 7 bases match TRBD2. The CDR3 runs to 15 residues. Per germline, CDR1 MNHNY and CDR2 SVGAGI (reference sequence). V lost 6 bases, J lost 0 bases, and 6 bases stayed unmatched. The CDR3 nucleotides read TGTGCCAGCAGACTTAGCGGGCCAAGCACAGATACGCAGTATTTT. This codes for CASRLSGPSTDTQYF.

The chain couples TRBV6-5 to TRBJ1-1; D unresolved. Germline loops: CDR1 MNHEY, CDR2 SVGAGI. The CDR3 has 15 amino acids. Trimming cost V 2 bases and J 2 bases, with 12 bases left between them. The CDR3 DNA sequence: TGTGCCAGCAGTTACCTCATCGGGGTAAACACTGAAGCTTTCTTT. As protein: CASSYLIGVNTEAFF.

The rearrangement uses TRBV4-1 and TRBJ2-1; D possibly corresponds to TRBD1 (7 bases). V was shortened by 4 bases and J by 0 bases, with 22 bases between the two germline ends. CDR3 length: 19 residues. The germline gives CDR1 MGHRA, CDR2 YSYEKL. The CDR3 DNA reads as TGCGCCAGCAGCCTTGGGACAGAAGGGACTTATAGCTCCTACAATGAGCAGTTCTTC. As protein: CASSLGTEGTYSSYNEQFF.

The V and J genes are TRBV27 and TRBJ2-2; D may be TRBD1 (5 bases). This CDR3 has 11 amino acids. Per germline, CDR1 MNHEY and CDR2 SMNVEV (reference sequence). The CDR3 sequence: CGSGRTGELFF. In nucleotides, the CDR3 is TGTGGGTCAGGGCGGACCGGGGAGCTGTTTTTT.

V is TRBV28 and J is TRBJ1-3, with TRBD1 matching over 8 bases. The germline V gene has CDR1 MDHEN and CDR2 SYDVKM. This CDR3 is built from 16 residues. V gave up 6 bases and J gave up 0 bases; unmatched junction bases: 7. The CDR3 region has the DNA TGTGCCAGCAGCCCGATCGGACAGGGCTCTGGAAACACCATATATTTT. Translation gives CASSPIGQGSGNTIYF. Using reference TRBV28 and TRBJ1-3 for the parts outside the CDR3, the full variable domain is DVKVTQSSRYLVKRTGEKVFLECVQDMDHENMFWYRQDPGLGLRLIYFSYDVKMKEKGDIPEGYSVSREKKERFSLILESASTNQTSMYLCASSPIGQGSGNTIYFGEGSWLTVV.

CDR3 protein: CSATGRETQYF. The CDR3, as DNA: TGCAGTGCTACCGGTCGGGAGACCCAGTACTTC. V and J are TRBV20-1 and TRBJ2-5; D is undetermined. This CDR3 contains 11 residues. Germline V gene sequence: CDR1 DFQATT, CDR2 SNEGSKA (reference sequence). V shed 4 bases and J shed 5 bases, with 8 bases lying between them.

In this sample, this clone turned up once. This chain links TRBV7-9 with TRBJ2-2, with D tentatively TRBD2 (6 bases). V lost 3 bases and J lost 3, with 8 bases in between. CDR3 size: 14 residues. Germline lookup yields CDR1 SEHNR and CDR2 FQNEAQ (reference sequence). This chain's CDR3 is CASSLTRDTGELFF. The CDR3 nucleotides are TGTGCCAGCAGCTTGACTAGAGACACCGGGGAGCTGTTTTTT.

The rearrangement links TRBV7-6 to TRBJ2-1, with 7 bases matching TRBD2. The CDR3 totals 15 residues. Germline CDR1 and CDR2: SGHVS and FNYEAQ. Trimming removed 1 base from V and 6 bases from J; junction bases left unmatched: 6. The chain's CDR3 is CASSLVAGEINEQFF. DNA of the CDR3: TGTGCCAGCAGCTTAGTCGCGGGAGAGATCAATGAGCAGTTCTTC.

The chain joins TRBV19 to TRBJ1-1; a possible D gene is TRBD1 (6 bases). The CDR3 totals 19 residues. Trimming left V 6 bases short and J 0 bases short, with 26 bases between. Per germline, CDR1 LNHDA and CDR2 SQIVND (reference sequence). The CDR3 protein is CASSGDRTAPFPLNTEAFF. The CDR3 DNA sequence: TGTGCCAGTAGCGGAGATAGGACAGCCCCCTTCCCTTTGAACACTGAAGCTTTCTTT.

The chain has TRBV27 and TRBJ2-7, with 7 nucleotides matching TRBD1. Germline-derived CDR1 and CDR2 are MNHEY and SMNVEV (reference sequence). The CDR3 has 16 residues. V shed 5 bases and J 1 base; nucleotides not matched to a gene: 11. The CDR3 bases are TGTGCCAGCAGTCCAACCCGGGACAGCTATTCCTACGAGCAGTACGTC. Protein: CASSPTRDSYSYEQYV.

The gene calls are TRBV27 and TRBJ2-2; 7 bases match TRBD1. The V segment lost 6 bases and the J segment 4 bases; nucleotides outside the gene matches: 8. Germline CDR1 and CDR2: MNHEY and SMNVEV (reference sequence). The CDR3 has 15 amino acids. The CDR3 here is CASSLTGTATGELFF. In DNA, the CDR3 is TGTGCCAGCAGCTTGACAGGGACGGCCACCGGGGAGCTGTTTTTT.

This clone was detected once. The chain carries TRBV7-6 and TRBJ2-2; maybe TRBD1 (6 bases). CDR1 and CDR2 (germline): SGHVS, FNYEAQ. The CDR3 extends over 16 amino acids. V lost 1 base and J 5 bases, leaving 14 bases between the germline ends. CDR3 region: CASSLVQGLGTGELFF. The CDR3 DNA reads as TGTGCCAGCAGCTTAGTACAGGGTTTGGGGACCGGGGAGCTGTTTTTT.

The sample holds one count of this clone. This chain joins TRBV15 and TRBJ1-6, with D possibly TRBD1 on 5 matching bases. V gave up 9 bases and J gave up 5 bases, with 14 bases separating them. Germline CDR1 reads LNHNV; CDR2 reads YYDKDF (reference sequence). CDR3 length equals 14 residues. CDR3 protein: CATGGDVNNSPLHF. Written as DNA, the CDR3 is TGTGCCACGGGGGGAGACGTTAATAATTCACCCCTCCACTTT.

The chain joins TRBV5-4 to TRBJ2-2; TRBD2 agrees at 11 bases. Germline-derived CDR1 and CDR2 are SGHNT and YYREEE (reference sequence). The ends lost 5 bases at V and 7 bases at J; junction bases unmatched: 10. The CDR3 has 16 residues. CDR3: CASSHLLAGEGGELFF. The CDR3 nucleotides are TGTGCCAGCAGTCACCTACTAGCGGGAGAGGGCGGGGAGCTGTTTTTT.